This T cell receptor beta chain was captured by sequencing in a study of cytomegalovirus exposure and HLA in healthy donors. Generated by immunoSEQ multiplex PCR, the TCRdb table keeps only in-frame clones and is missing some. The data contain 60,000 to 70,000 clones, 80% to 95% of them seen just once; the ten biggest clones take up about 5%. A word on this clone: As yet, its antigen is unknown.

Study results and caveats: The authors enumerated 164 TCR beta chains as linked to cytomegalovirus.

Trimming stripped 9 bases from V and 5 bases from J, with 14 bases between. Germline V gene data show CDR1 as MDHEN and CDR2 as SYDVKM. The CDR3 is 12 residues long. The clonotype comes from a man between 18 and 29 years old in good health and CMV-seropositive. The chain joins TRBV28 to TRBJ2-7; D might be TRBD2 (5 bases). Sequences were obtained from PBMCs. The CDR3 loop reads CASAGGYNEQYF. DNA for the CDR3: TGTGCCAGTGCAGGAGGCTATAACGAGCAGTACTTC.